The sequence of this T cell receptor (beta chain) was determined in a study of cytomegalovirus exposure and HLA in healthy donors. General study results and limits: Sequencing depth across donors, presence/absence analyses assumed, was roughly uniform.

A multiplex PCR was run with 60 Vbeta primers and 13 Jbeta primers. Profiling relied on immunoSEQ multiplex PCR, and the TCRdb table lists in-frame clones only, not all of them. The table shows about 170,000 clones, with under 85% occurring only once. Concerning this clone itself: What it recognizes is unknown. One junction end disagrees with the germline gene, perhaps due to a read error. Other nucleotide sequences from this sample produce the same CDR3.

The CDR3 is 11 residues long. Germline CDR1 reads SGHTS; CDR2 reads YDEGEE. Sequenced sample: PBMCs. The chain recombines TRBV5-8 with TRBJ1-1; TRBD1 might be the D (5 bases). This TCR derives from a woman aged 18-35 years in good health and CMV-seropositive. Here the CDR3 DNA reads TGTGCCAGCAGTCATGCGGGGGAAGCCTTCTTT. Encoded protein: CASSHAGEAFF.